The count of the clone carrying this T cell receptor (beta chain) is one. Antigen specificity is unknown. In the same sample, other DNA sequences code for this CDR3. From CD4+ cells came CD45RA+ naive and CD45RA-negative memory subsets. The germline V gene encodes CDR1 SGHVS and CDR2 FNYEAQ. Trimming removed 5 bases from V and 4 bases from J, with 8 bases in between. The CDR3 totals 12 residues. This specimen belongs to a study of shared clonotypes between healthy human individuals. General study findings and limits: Large depth notwithstanding, sorted-subset sequencing proved incomplete by rarefaction. Non-shared clonotypes had lower generation probabilities than clonotypes shared by all four sorted-subset donors.

Using immunoSEQ multiplex PCR, the repertoire was profiled, and TCRdb retains in-frame clones only, with some absent. The profile shows 2 million to 3 million clones, more than 80% of them singletons. The V gene is TRBV7-6, the J gene TRBJ2-5; D remains unclear. This sequence originates from a man aged 18 to 35 in good health. The source material was naive CD4+ T cells sorted from blood. Subset here: CD45RA+ positively selected. The CDR3 spells CASSLGRETQYF. DNA for the CDR3: TGTGCCAGCAGCCTAGGTAGAGAGACCCAGTACTTC.